This T cell receptor (beta chain) is from a study of T cells in tumors after PD-1 blockade. Turning to the study itself: No patient had prior checkpoint blockade, systemic immunosuppression, or radiotherapy within 4 weeks.

Produced via immunoSEQ multiplex PCR; TCRdb's table is partial and in-frame only. The table shows 45,000 to 60,000 clones, with 81% occurring only once. Germline CDR1 LGHDT, CDR2 YNNKEL (reference sequence). Trimming took 0 bases from V and 2 from J, leaving 9 bases between them. The CDR3 contains 15 residues. Sequencing used PBMCs, obtained before anti-PD-1 treatment. The chain couples TRBV3-1 (or the pseudogene TRBV3-2) to TRBJ2-3; either TRBD1 or TRBD2 may supply D (6 bases each). This TCR was sampled from a human donor with basal cell carcinoma. Here the CDR3 DNA reads TGTGCCAGCAGCCAAGAGCGGGACAACACAGATACGCAGTATTTT. It encodes CASSQERDNTDTQYF.